This is a list of T cell receptor beta chains from one sample in a study of blood T cell repertoires in COVID-19. Sequencing was performed with immunoSEQ multiplex PCR; in TCRdb, only in-frame clones are kept and a portion is missing. Among some 460,000 clones listed, about 85% were seen once. Input material: PBMCs or T cells enriched from blood (not recorded which). All receptors come from a woman in her late teens or twenties with acute COVID-19. Each CDR3 is given with its conserved first and last residue. A D gene is named only where the DNA matches it firmly. Size is stated for part of the rows, as once, few or many counts, or as a class when the clone is expanded.

J gene,D gene,clone size,V gene,CDR3 DNA,CDR3 protein
TRBJ2-4,TRBD2,-,TRBV12-5,TGTGCTAGTGGTTTGCCGGGGGGTTGTAAAAACATTCAGTACTTC,CASGLPGGCKNIQYF
TRBJ1-2,-,-,TRBV5-6,TGTGCCAGCAGCCCACCGCACAGGGCCGGCTACACCTTC,CASSPPHRAGYTF
TRBJ1-1,-,-,TRBV5-4,TGTGCCAGCAGTACGGGGGGCAGGACTGAAGCTTTCTTT,CASSTGGRTEAFF
TRBJ2-5,TRBD2,once,TRBV9,TGTGCCAGCAGCGTACGGGGGGGCTGGGAGACCCAGTACTTC,CASSVRGGWETQYF
TRBJ1-1,TRBD1,-,TRBV5-1,TGCGCCAGCAGCTCCTTTGGACAGGGGGACACTGAAGCTTTCTTT,CASSSFGQGDTEAFF
TRBJ1-6,TRBD1,-,TRBV11-2,TGTGCCAGCAGCATCGGACAGGTCCTTTATAATTCACCCCTCCACTTT,CASSIGQVLYNSPLHF
TRBJ2-1,-,-,TRBV6-2/TRBV6-3,TGTGCCAGCAGTTACTCGTCCGGGACTTACTACAATGAGCAGTTCTTC,CASSYSSGTYYNEQFF
TRBJ2-2,-,-,TRBV6-2/TRBV6-3,TGTGCCAGCAGTCCCCCGTGGGGGCTTAACACCGGGGAGCTGTTTTTT,CASSPPWGLNTGELFF
TRBJ2-7,TRBD1,-,TRBV29-1,TGCAGCGCCAACCGGCAGGACAGGGGGCTCTACGAGCAGTACTTC,CSANRQDRGLYEQYF
TRBJ2-3,-,-,TRBV2,TGTGCCACCCGACTAGGTCCCACAGATACGCAGTATTTT,CATRLGPTDTQYF
TRBJ1-1,-,-,TRBV7-9,TGTGCCAGCAGCTTTCAGGGCGCGGATACTGAAGCTTTCTTT,CASSFQGADTEAFF
TRBJ2-7,TRBD1,-,TRBV18,TGTGCCAGCTCACCACGAAGAAAGACAGGGGGCGTTCGATCCTACGAGCAGTACTTC,CASSPRRKTGGVRSYEQYF
TRBJ2-3,-,-,TRBV2,TGTGCCAGTCGAGGGCTAATTCTCAGCGCAGATACGCAGTATTTT,CASRGLILSADTQYF
TRBJ2-1,-,-,TRBV11-3,TGTGCCAGCAGCCTGGGACTTACCAATGAGCAGTTCTTC,CASSLGLTNEQFF
TRBJ1-4,-,once,TRBV19,TGTGCCAGTAGTATTGGAGCCCGTAATGAAAAACTGTTTTTT,CASSIGARNEKLFF
TRBJ1-5,TRBD1,-,TRBV24-1,TGTGCCACCAGTGAGTCCCGGGACAGGGGGTATCAGCCCCAGCATTTT,CATSESRDRGYQPQHF
TRBJ2-5,TRBD2,-,TRBV14,TGTGCCAGCAGCCGTGTTAGCGGGGTAGCTCAAGAGACCCAGTACTTC,CASSRVSGVAQETQYF
TRBJ2-5,TRBD2,-,TRBV5-1,TGCGCCAGCAGCTTGGTAGCGGGAGGTGGGGAGACCCAGTACTTC,CASSLVAGGGETQYF
TRBJ2-1,TRBD1,once,TRBV4-1,TGCGCCAGCAGCCAAGACCGGACAGGGGGTGGACGTGAGCAGTTCTTC,CASSQDRTGGGREQFF
TRBJ1-1,-,once,TRBV7-2,TGTGCCAGCAGCTTATCTGCGGGGCAGAACACTGAAGCTTTCTTT,CASSLSAGQNTEAFF
TRBJ2-5,-,-,TRBV18,TGTGCCAGCTCACCACCGCTAGGAGACCAAGAGACCCAGTACTTC,CASSPPLGDQETQYF
TRBJ2-5,TRBD1,-,TRBV5-1,TGCGCCAGCTCTCGGGACAGACAACAAGAGACCCAGTACTTC,CASSRDRQQETQYF
TRBJ2-1,-,-,TRBV27,TGTGCCAGCAGTACGACAGCTTCCTACAATGAGCAGTTCTTC,CASSTTASYNEQFF
TRBJ2-3,-,-,TRBV5-1,TGCGCCAGCAGCTTGGACACTAGCCTTAGCACAGATACGCAGTATTTT,CASSLDTSLSTDTQYF
TRBJ2-3,-,-,TRBV27,TGTGCCAGCAGTTTAGGAGAGGCTAGCACAGATACGCAGTATTTT,CASSLGEASTDTQYF
TRBJ1-2,-,once,TRBV15,TGTGCCACCAGTCCAGGGGTATATGGCTACACCTTC,CATSPGVYGYTF
TRBJ2-5,-,-,TRBV11-2,TGTGCCAGCAGCCCCCCTGCGGACTATCAAGAGACCCAGTACTTC,CASSPPADYQETQYF